This T cell receptor beta chain was recovered during a study of T cell responses to AZD1222 COVID-19 vaccine. General study findings and limits: White British people made up most donors, females outnumbered males, and clonal diversity was possibly underestimated. Nearly half of spike-specific TCRs reportedly target unmutated variant regions.

The CDR3 runs to 14 residues. Looked up from germline, CDR1 is LNHDA and CDR2 is SQIVND (reference sequence). With V trimmed by 3 bases and J by 0 bases, 1 base remained unmatched. Details on this clone: Its specificity is unknown.

The data were produced by immunoSEQ multiplex PCR, yet TCRdb's version contains in-frame clones alone and is incomplete. The data contain fewer than 130,000 clones, 92% of them seen just once; the ten biggest clones take up about 7.8%. The V and J genes are TRBV19 and TRBJ1-1; 7 nucleotides align to TRBD1. Sequencing was performed on peripheral blood, taken on day 0 of AZD1222 vaccination. The TCR originated in an adult in good health. CDR3 sequence (DNA): TGTGCCAGTAGTATCAGGGGGATGAACACTGAAGCTTTCTTT. Protein: CASSIRGMNTEAFF. Combining the CDR3 with reference TRBV19 and TRBJ1-1 gives the whole variable domain DGGITQSPKYLFRKEGQNVTLSCEQNLNHDAMYWYRQDPGQGLRLIYYSQIVNDFQKGDIAEGYSVSREKKESFPLTVTSAQKNPTAFYLCASSIRGMNTEAFFGQGTRLTVV.